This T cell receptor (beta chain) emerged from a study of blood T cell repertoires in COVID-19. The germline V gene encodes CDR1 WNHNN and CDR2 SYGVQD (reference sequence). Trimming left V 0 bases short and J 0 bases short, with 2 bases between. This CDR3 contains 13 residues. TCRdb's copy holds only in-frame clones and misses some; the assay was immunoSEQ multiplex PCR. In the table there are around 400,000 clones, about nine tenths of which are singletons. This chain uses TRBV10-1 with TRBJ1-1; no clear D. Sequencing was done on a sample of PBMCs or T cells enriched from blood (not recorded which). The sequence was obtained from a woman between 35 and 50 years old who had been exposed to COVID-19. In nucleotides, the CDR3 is TGCGCCAGCAGTGAGTCCGTGAACACTGAAGCTTTCTTT. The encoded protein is CASSESVNTEAFF.